Included here is one T cell receptor beta chain sequence, with context. Its antigen is currently not known. Base qualities are not provided; no much larger clone lies one nucleotide away. This specimen belongs to a study of blood T cell repertoires in COVID-19 (dated by TCRdb to 2018 to 2021). In terms of the full investigation: The collaborator samples originated in the United States, Italy and Spain and spanned the acute and convalescent phases of COVID-19. Subjects who had been exposed to COVID-19, were actively infected with it, or had recovered from it provided the deeply sampled blood TCRbeta repertoires that made up the dataset. A de-identified subject ID, COVID-19 status, age in years and sex were almost always included in the sample metadata. The samples were drawn from two sources: the first 160 participants of the ongoing ImmuneRACE study, and about 1,300 subjects contributed by 6 global collaborators. The repertoires were released in a freely available public database intended as a resource for research on the immune response to SARS-CoV-2. The prospective study material was composed of cDNA or gDNA derived from T cells, B-cell-depleted T cells, or PBMCs. Where available, HLA class I and class II types were obtained from metadata supplied by the sample provider rather than from assay-based typing.

TCRbeta CDR3 regions were amplified from genomic DNA by means of the immunoSEQ Assay, a bias-controlled multiplex PCR. As for the original processing: Nucleated cell counts per sample were estimated from amplification of reference gene primers within the assay. Sequence reads were collapsed and filtered to measure the absolute abundance of every unique TCRbeta CDR3 rearrangement. Productive Simpson clonality was computed per sample as the square root of Simpson's diversity index over productive rearrangements. The table comes from immuneACCESS by way of TCRdb, which keeps in-frame sequences with V and J called. Part of the clones is missing from these tables; in studies checked, under half for an unresolved V gene and the rest for unknown reasons. V and J calls plus clone size are reproduced from that table; the DNA served to infer D and trimming. Here the sample has 45,000 to 70,000 clones; 75% to 90% occur a single time. Clones ranked in the top ten supply 13% to 15% of the sample.

Collaborating institutions collected whole blood in K2EDTA tubes following their own protocols. For TCRbeta analysis, collaborator samples were shipped as frozen whole blood, as isolated PBMCs, or as DNA extracted from either sample type. Points the paper makes about the study in general: The amount of clinical and demographic metadata varied by source and participant and was provided uncurated.

For CDR1 and CDR2, the germline V gene (reference sequence) lists SEHNR and FQNEAQ. Spanning cysteine to phenylalanine, the CDR3 consists of 16 amino acids. Of all the DNA, just the CDR3 is kept, 48 bases in frame from base 1. V sheds 7 bases and J sheds 5 bases, leaving 20 bases between their ends. The sequence came from a woman aged 60-75 years with active COVID-19. Sequencing was done on a sample of peripheral blood. The chain was built from TRBV7-9 and TRBJ1-4; 5 matching bases give a weak D call of TRBD1. The DNA reads as follows: TGTGCCAGCACTACCACCCCGGGACTGTCGAATGAAAAACTGTTTTTT. Translated, this is CASTTTPGLSNEKLFF.